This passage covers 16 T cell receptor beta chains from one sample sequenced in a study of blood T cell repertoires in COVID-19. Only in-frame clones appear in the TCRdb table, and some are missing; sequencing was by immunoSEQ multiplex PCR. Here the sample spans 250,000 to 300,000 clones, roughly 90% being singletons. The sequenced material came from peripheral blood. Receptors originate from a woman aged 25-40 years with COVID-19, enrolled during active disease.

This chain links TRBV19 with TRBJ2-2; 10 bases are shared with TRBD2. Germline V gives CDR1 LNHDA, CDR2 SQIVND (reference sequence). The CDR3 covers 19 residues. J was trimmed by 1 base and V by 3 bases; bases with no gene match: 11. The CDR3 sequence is CASSIRSSASGGNTGELFF. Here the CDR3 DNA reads TGTGCCAGTAGTATTAGGTCCTCGGCTAGCGGGGGGAACACCGGGGAGCTGTTTTTT.

CDR3 in amino acids: CASSHASGSSFEQYF. CDR3 nucleotides: TGCGCCAGCTCCCACGCCAGCGGGAGTTCATTCGAGCAGTACTTC. V is TRBV4-1 and J is TRBJ2-7; TRBD2 matches 8 bases. With V trimmed by 8 bases and J by 6 bases, 15 bases remained unmatched. CDR3 size: 15 residues. Germline CDR1 MGHRA, CDR2 YSYEKL.

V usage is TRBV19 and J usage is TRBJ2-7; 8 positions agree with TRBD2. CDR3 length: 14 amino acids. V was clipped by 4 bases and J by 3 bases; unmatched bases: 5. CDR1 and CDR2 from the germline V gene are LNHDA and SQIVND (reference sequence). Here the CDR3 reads CASSTTSGGYEQYF. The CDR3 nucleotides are TGTGCCAGTAGTACCACTAGCGGAGGCTACGAGCAGTACTTC.

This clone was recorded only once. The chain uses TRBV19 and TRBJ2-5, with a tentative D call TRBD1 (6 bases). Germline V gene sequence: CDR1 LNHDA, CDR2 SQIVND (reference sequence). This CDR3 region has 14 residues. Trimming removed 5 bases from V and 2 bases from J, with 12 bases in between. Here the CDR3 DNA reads TGTGCCAGTAGTTATACAGGGATTCAAGAGACCCAGTACTTC. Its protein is CASSYTGIQETQYF.

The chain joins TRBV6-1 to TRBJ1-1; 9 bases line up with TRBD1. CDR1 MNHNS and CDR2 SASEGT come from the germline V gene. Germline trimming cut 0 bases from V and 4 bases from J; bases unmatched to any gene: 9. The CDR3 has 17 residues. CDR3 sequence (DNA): TGTGCCAGCAGTGAAGCTTGGGGACAGGGTCTAATCACTGAAGCTTTCTTT. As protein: CASSEAWGQGLITEAFF.

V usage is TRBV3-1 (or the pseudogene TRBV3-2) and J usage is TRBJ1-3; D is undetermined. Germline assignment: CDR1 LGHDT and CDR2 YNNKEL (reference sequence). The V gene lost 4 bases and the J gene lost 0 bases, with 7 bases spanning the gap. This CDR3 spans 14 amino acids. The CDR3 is CASSPGSSGNTIYF. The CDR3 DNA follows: TGTGCCAGCAGCCCGGGGAGCTCTGGAAACACCATATATTTT.

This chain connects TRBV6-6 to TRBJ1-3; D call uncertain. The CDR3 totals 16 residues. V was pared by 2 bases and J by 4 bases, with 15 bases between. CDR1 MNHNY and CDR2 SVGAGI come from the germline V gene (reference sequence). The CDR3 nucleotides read TGTGCCAGCAGTTACCAGACGGAGGCCAGGGGAAACACCATATATTTT. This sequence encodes CASSYQTEARGNTIYF.

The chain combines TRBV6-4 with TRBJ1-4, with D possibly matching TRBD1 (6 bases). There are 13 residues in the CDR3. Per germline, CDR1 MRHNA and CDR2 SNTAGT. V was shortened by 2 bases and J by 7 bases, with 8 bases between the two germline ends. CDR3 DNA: TGTGCCAGCAGTGACAGGGGGGGTGAAAAACTGTTTTTT. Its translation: CASSDRGGEKLFF.

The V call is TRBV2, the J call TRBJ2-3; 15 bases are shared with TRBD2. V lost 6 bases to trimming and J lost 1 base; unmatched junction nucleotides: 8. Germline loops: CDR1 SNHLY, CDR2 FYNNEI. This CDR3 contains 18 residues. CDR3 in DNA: TGTGCCAGCAGCCGCTTGGGACTAGCGGGAGGAGGCACAGATACGCAGTATTTT. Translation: CASSRLGLAGGGTDTQYF.

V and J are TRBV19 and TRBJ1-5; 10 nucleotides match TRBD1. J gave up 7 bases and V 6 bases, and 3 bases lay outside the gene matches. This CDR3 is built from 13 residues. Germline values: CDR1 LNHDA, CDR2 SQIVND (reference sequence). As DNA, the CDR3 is TGTGCCAGTAGGGGGACAGGGGCGCAGCCCCAGCATTTT. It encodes CASRGTGAQPQHF.

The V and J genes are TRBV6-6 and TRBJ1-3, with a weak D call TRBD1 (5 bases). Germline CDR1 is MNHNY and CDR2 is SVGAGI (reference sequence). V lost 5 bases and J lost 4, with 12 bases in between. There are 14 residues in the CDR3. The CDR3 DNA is TGTGCCAGCAGTGAGCAGGGCTTCGGAAACACCATATATTTT. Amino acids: CASSEQGFGNTIYF.

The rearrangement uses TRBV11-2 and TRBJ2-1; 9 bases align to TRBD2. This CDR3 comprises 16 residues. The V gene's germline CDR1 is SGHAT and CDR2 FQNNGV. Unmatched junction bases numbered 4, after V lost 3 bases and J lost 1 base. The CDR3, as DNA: TGTGCCAGCAGCTTGCTAGCGGGATCGTCCTACAATGAGCAGTTCTTC. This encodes CASSLLAGSSYNEQFF. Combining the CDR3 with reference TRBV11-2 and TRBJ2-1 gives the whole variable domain EAGVAQSPRYKIIEKRQSVAFWCNPISGHATLYWYQQILGQGPKLLIQFQNNGVVDDSQLPKDRFSAERLKGVDSTLKIQPAKLEDSAVYLCASSLLAGSSYNEQFFGPGTRLTVL.

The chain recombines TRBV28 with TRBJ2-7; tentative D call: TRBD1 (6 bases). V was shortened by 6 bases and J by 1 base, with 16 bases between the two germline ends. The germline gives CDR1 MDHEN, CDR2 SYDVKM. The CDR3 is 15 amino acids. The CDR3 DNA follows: TGTGCCAGCAGCCGACCAGGGGAAGTATCCTACGAGCAGTACTTC. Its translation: CASSRPGEVSYEQYF. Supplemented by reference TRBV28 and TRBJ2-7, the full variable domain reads DVKVTQSSRYLVKRTGEKVFLECVQDMDHENMFWYRQDPGLGLRLIYFSYDVKMKEKGDIPEGYSVSREKKERFSLILESASTNQTSMYLCASSRPGEVSYEQYFGPGTRLTVT.

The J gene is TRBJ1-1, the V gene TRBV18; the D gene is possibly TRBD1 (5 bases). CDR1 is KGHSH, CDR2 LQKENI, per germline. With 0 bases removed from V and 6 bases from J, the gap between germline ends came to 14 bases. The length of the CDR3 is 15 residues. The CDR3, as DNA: TGTGCCAGCTCACCACCGAGCGAGGTGGGGCCTGAAGCTTTCTTT. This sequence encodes CASSPPSEVGPEAFF. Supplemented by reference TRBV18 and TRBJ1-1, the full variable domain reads NAGVMQNPRHLVRRRGQEARLRCSPMKGHSHVYWYRQLPEEGLKFMVYLQKENIIDESGMPKERFSAEFPKEGPSILRIQQVVRGDSAAYFCASSPPSEVGPEAFFGQGTRLTVV.

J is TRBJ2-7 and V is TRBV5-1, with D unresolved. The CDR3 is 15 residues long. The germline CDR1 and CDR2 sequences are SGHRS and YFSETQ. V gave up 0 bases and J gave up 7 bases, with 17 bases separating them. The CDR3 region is CASSLDQTDPREQYF. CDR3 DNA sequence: TGCGCCAGCAGCTTGGATCAGACCGATCCGAGGGAGCAGTACTTC.

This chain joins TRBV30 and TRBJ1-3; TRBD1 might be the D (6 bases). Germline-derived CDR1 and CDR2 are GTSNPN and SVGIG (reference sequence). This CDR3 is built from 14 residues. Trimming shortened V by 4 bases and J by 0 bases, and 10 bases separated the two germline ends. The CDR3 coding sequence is TGTGCCTGGAAGACAGGACCCTCTGGAAACACCATATATTTT. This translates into CAWKTGPSGNTIYF.